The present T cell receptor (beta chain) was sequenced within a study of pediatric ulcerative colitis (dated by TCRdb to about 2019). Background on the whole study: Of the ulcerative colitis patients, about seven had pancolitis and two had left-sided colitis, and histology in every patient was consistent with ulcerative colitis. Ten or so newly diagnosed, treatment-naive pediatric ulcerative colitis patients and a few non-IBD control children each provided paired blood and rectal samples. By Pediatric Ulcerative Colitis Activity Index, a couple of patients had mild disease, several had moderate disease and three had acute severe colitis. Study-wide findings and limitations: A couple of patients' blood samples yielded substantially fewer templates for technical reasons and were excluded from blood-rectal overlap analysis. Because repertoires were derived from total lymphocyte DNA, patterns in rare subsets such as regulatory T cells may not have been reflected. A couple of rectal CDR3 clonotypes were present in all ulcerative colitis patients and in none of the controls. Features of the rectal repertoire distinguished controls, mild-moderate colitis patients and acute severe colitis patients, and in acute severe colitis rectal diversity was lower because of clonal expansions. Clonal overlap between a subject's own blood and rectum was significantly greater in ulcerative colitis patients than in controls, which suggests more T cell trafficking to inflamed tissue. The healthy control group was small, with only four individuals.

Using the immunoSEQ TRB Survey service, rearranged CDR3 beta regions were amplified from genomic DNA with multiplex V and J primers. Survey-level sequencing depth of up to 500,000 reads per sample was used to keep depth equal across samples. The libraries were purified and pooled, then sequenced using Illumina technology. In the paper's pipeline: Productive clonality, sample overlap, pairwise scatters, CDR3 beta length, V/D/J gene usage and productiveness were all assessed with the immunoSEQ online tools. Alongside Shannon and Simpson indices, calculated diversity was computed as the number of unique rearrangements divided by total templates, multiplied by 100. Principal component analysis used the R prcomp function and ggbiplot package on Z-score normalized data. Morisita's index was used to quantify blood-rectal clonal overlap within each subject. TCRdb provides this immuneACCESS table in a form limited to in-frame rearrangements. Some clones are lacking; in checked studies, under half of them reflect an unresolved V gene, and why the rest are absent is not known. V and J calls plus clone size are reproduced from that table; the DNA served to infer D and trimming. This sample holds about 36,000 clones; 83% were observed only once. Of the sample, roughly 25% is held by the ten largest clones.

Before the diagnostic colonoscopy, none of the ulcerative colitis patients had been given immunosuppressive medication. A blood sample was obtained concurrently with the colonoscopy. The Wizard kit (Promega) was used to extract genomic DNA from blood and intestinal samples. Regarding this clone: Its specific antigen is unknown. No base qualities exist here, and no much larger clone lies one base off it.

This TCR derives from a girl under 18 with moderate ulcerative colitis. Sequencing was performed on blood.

DNA sequence: TGTGCCTGGGGAACCGGGACAGGGATAGTGGACGAGCAGTACTTC. It translates to CAWGTGTGIVDEQYF. This sequence uses TRBV30 and TRBJ2-7; the central 9 bases match TRBD1. The CDR3 contains 15 residues, cysteine and phenylalanine counted. Kept here is only the CDR3 DNA, which spans 45 bases and is read in frame from base 1. Germline trimming amounts to 5 bases on V and 5 bases on J, with 13 as the count of junction bases outside the gene matches. The germline V gene (reference sequence) sets CDR1 to GTSNPN and CDR2 to SVGIG.